These 12 T cell receptor beta chains originate from one sample sequenced in a study of beta chain features in type 1 diabetes. Antigen specificity for these receptors is unknown. Study-level points and caveats: People with Type 1 diabetes carried modestly yet significantly shorter TCRB CDR3s in all four CD4+ subsets.

Investigators reverse transcribed all isolated RNA, so they sequenced expressed TCRB transcripts. Profiling relied on immunoSEQ multiplex PCR, and the TCRdb table lists in-frame clones only, not all of them. The repertoire includes about 180,000 clones, roughly 7.1% of them detected once, and about 0.9% sits in the top ten. Sequenced: central memory CD4+ T cells from blood. Receptors were obtained from a woman aged 40 to 50 with type 1 diabetes.

This clone has just a few counts. The rearrangement joins TRBV30 to TRBJ1-1; D is unresolved. Trimming stripped 2 bases from V and 6 bases from J, with 10 bases between. The CDR3 length is 12 residues. The germline V gene has CDR1 GTSNPN and CDR2 SVGIG (reference sequence). For the CDR3, the DNA is TGTGCCTGGAGTCCCACTGACTCTGAAGCTTTCTTT. Translated: CAWSPTDSEAFF. Based on the CDR3 plus reference TRBV30 and TRBJ1-1, the full variable domain is SQTIHQWPATLVQPVGSPLSLECTVEGTSNPNLYWYRQAAGRGLQLLFYSVGIGQISSEVPQNLSASRPQDRQFILSSKKLLLSDSGFYLCAWSPTDSEAFFGQGTRLTVV.

V usage is TRBV7-2 and J usage is TRBJ2-3; the match to TRBD2 covers 9 bases. Germline CDR1 SGHTA, CDR2 FQGNSA. The J segment lost 1 base and the V segment lost 1 base, leaving 6 bases of the junction unmatched. The CDR3 consists of 17 residues. The DNA for the CDR3 is TGTGCCAGCAGCTTAGGAGGGCGGGGGGGCCGCACAGATACGCAGTATTTT. Translation: CASSLGGRGGRTDTQYF.

This clone was counted a few times. The rearrangement joins TRBV5-1 to TRBJ2-3; perhaps TRBD2 as D (6 bases). Germline V CDR1 and CDR2: SGHRS, YFSETQ. The V and J ends lost 6 bases and 10 bases respectively, with 18 bases between them. The CDR3 consists of 13 residues. The CDR3 bases are TGCGCCAGCACAGACCAGGCGCGGGATGCGCAGTATTTT. Translated, it gives CASTDQARDAQYF.

This chain uses TRBV4-1 with TRBJ2-5; TRBD2 might be the D (6 bases). The end of the DNA aligns better with TRBJ2-7, so the J call may be wrong. This CDR3 is built from 16 residues. Germline CDR1 MGHRA, CDR2 YSYEKL. CDR3 coding DNA: TGCGCCAGCAGCCAAGATGCACGCGGGGACCGCTACGAGCAGTACTTC. This gives the protein CASSQDARGDRYEQYF.

The table lists this clone with a few counts. The rearrangement uses TRBV7-2 and TRBJ1-2; D not resolved. Per germline, CDR1 SGHTA and CDR2 FQGNSA. CDR3 size: 14 residues. Trimming shortened V by 4 bases and J by 8 bases, and 17 bases separated the two germline ends. CDR3 nucleotides: TGTGCCAGCAGCTACAGCCACTCCTATGACGGCTACACCTTC. Encoded protein: CASSYSHSYDGYTF.

V is TRBV2 and J is TRBJ2-5; 9 nucleotides agree with TRBD1. The CDR3 length is 16 residues. From germline, CDR1 is SNHLY and CDR2 FYNNEI. The V segment lost 8 bases and the J segment 1 base; nucleotides outside the gene matches: 11. The CDR3: CASLQPGQGTQETQYF. The CDR3 bases are TGTGCCAGCCTACAACCGGGACAGGGAACCCAAGAGACCCAGTACTTC.

This clone occurred a few times. Other DNA sequences in the sample encode the same CDR3. This chain joins TRBV29-1 and TRBJ1-1, with D possibly matching TRBD1 (6 bases). V dropped 4 bases and J dropped 11 bases, with 17 bases sitting between them. The CDR3 consists of 12 residues. The germline V gene has CDR1 SQVTM and CDR2 ANQGSEA. The CDR3 nucleotides read TGCAGCGTTGGACAACAGGGAACAGAGGCTTTCTTT. Translating gives CSVGQQGTEAFF.

This clone showed up many times. This sequence joins TRBV7-2 and TRBJ2-3; unclear D gene. The CDR3 is 13 residues long. CDR1 is SGHTA, CDR2 FQGNSA, per germline. V lost 4 bases and J 4 bases, leaving 9 bases between the germline ends. This CDR3 reads CASSSTGPDTQYF. The CDR3 nucleotides are TGTGCCAGCAGCTCTACGGGTCCAGATACGCAGTATTTT.

This sequence joins TRBV19 and TRBJ1-6, with TRBD1 identical over 9 bases. V gave up 8 bases and J gave up 3 bases; unmatched junction bases: 5. The CDR3 sequence is 15 residues long. Germline CDR1 is LNHDA and CDR2 is SQIVND (reference sequence). The CDR3 DNA reads TGTGCCAGTGGACAGGGGAACAACTATAATTCACCCCTCCACTTT. Its protein is CASGQGNNYNSPLHF.

The V gene is TRBV27, the J gene TRBJ2-7, with 7 positions matching TRBD1. This CDR3 contains 14 residues. With V trimmed by 3 bases and J by 4 bases, 6 bases remained unmatched. Germline lookup yields CDR1 MNHEY and CDR2 SMNVEV (reference sequence). For the CDR3, the DNA is TGTGCCAGCAGTTTCGCCGACAGGGCGTACGAGCAGTACTTC. It codes for CASSFADRAYEQYF.

The rearrangement joins TRBV28 to TRBJ2-5, with 13 bases aligning to TRBD2. There are 17 residues in the CDR3. J lost 3 bases, V lost 6 bases, and 10 bases had no gene match. The germline CDR1 and CDR2 sequences are MDHEN and SYDVKM. The CDR3 reads CASSPGRLAGGKETQYF. Written as DNA, the CDR3 is TGTGCCAGCAGCCCTGGGCGACTAGCGGGGGGAAAAGAGACCCAGTACTTC.

This clone was seen only a few times. The chain joins TRBV7-8 to TRBJ2-7; no reliable D call. V was pared by 5 bases and J by 3 bases, with 11 bases between. This CDR3 is 13 amino acids long. The germline CDR1 and CDR2 sequences are SGHVS and FQNEAQ. DNA for the CDR3: TGTGCCAGCAGCCCCGCGTTGAGCTACGAGCAGTACTTC. This gives the protein CASSPALSYEQYF.